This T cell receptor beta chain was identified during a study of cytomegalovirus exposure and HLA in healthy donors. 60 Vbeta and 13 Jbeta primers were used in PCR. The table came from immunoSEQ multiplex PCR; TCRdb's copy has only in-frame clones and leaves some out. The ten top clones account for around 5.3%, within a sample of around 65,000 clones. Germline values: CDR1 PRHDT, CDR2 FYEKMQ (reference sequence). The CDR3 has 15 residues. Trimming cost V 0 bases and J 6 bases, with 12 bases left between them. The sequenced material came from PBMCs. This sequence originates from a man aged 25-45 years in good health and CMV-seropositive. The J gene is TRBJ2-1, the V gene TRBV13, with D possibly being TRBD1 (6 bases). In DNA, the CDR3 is TGTGCCAGCAGCTTAGGCCTGGACAGCGTCAATGAGCAGTTCTTC. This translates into CASSLGLDSVNEQFF.